This T cell receptor (beta chain) is drawn from a study of blood T cell repertoires in COVID-19. Study at large: COVID-19 samples from acute and convalescent phases originated in the United States, Italy and Spain. T cells, B-cell-depleted T cells, or PBMCs supplied cDNA or gDNA.

The authors' processing: Reference gene primer amplification in the assay estimated nucleated cell counts. Assay: immunoSEQ multiplex PCR; the TCRdb copy retains only in-frame clones and omits some. V and J calls and clone size are copied from that table; D and trimming were computed from the DNA. The sample carries about 57,000 clones, 82% recorded once. The table lists this clone with a count of one. The clonotype originates from an older woman with acute or convalescent COVID-19. Sequenced material: peripheral blood.

This chain's CDR3 is CASSQGARTSGELFF. The CDR3 DNA follows: TGTGCCAGCAGCCAGGGGGCTCGAACGAGCGGGGAGCTGTTTTTT. The V gene is TRBV3-1 (or the pseudogene TRBV3-2), the J gene TRBJ2-2, with D maybe TRBD1 (6 bases). Germline CDR1 and CDR2: LGHDT and YNNKEL (reference sequence). With 3 bases removed from V and 7 bases from J, the gap between germline ends came to 15 bases. The CDR3 spans 15 residues.